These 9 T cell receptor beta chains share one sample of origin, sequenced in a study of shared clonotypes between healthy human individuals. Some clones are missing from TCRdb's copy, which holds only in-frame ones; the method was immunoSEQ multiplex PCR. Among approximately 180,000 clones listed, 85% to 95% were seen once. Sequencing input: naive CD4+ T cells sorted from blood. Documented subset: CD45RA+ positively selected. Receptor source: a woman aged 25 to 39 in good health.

In nucleotides, the CDR3 is TGTGCCAGCAGCCATGGACTAGCGGGAGGGCTTAGCACAGATACGCAGTATTTT. This sequence encodes CASSHGLAGGLSTDTQYF. This sequence joins TRBV7-2 and TRBJ2-3; 15 bases fit TRBD2. Germline-derived CDR1 and CDR2 are SGHTA and FQGNSA. V gave up 5 bases and J gave up 0 bases; unmatched junction bases: 6. CDR3 length equals 18 residues. Variable domain in full (rest from reference TRBV7-2 and TRBJ2-3): GAGVSQSPSNKVTEKGKDVELRCDPISGHTALYWYRQSLGQGLEFLIYFQGNSAPDKSGLPSDRFSAERTGGSVSTLTIQRTQQEDSAVYLCASSHGLAGGLSTDTQYFGPGTRLTVL.

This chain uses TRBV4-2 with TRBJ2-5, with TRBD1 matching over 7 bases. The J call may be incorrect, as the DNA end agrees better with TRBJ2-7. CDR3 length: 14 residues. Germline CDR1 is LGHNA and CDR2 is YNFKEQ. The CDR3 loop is CASSQEGQSYEQYF. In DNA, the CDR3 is TGTGCCAGCAGCCAAGAGGGACAGAGCTACGAGCAGTACTTC.

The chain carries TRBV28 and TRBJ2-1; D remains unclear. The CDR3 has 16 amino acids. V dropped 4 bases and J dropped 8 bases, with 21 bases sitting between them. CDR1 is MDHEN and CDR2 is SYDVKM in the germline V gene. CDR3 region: CASSSGEGHPRDEQFF. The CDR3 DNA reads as TGTGCCAGCAGTTCCGGTGAAGGGCATCCTAGGGATGAGCAGTTCTTC.

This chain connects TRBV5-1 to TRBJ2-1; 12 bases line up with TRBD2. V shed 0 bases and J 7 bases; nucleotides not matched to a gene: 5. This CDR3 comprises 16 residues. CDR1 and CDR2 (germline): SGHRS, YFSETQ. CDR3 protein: CASSLAPLAGGNEQFF. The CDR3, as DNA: TGCGCCAGCAGCTTGGCCCCACTAGCGGGAGGAAATGAGCAGTTCTTC.

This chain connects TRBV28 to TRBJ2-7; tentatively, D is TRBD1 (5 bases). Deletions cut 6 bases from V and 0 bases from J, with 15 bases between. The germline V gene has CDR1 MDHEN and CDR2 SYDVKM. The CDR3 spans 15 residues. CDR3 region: CASSPPQDSSYEQYF. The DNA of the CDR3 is TGTGCCAGCAGCCCTCCCCAAGACAGCTCCTACGAGCAGTACTTC. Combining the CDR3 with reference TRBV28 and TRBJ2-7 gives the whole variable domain DVKVTQSSRYLVKRTGEKVFLECVQDMDHENMFWYRQDPGLGLRLIYFSYDVKMKEKGDIPEGYSVSREKKERFSLILESASTNQTSMYLCASSPPQDSSYEQYFGPGTRLTVT.

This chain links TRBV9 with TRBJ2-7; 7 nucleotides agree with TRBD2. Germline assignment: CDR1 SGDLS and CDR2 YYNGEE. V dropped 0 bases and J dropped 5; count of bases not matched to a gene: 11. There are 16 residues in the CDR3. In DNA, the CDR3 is TGTGCCAGCAGCGTAGGGGGTAGCGGGTATCGTCACGAGCAGTACTTC. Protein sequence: CASSVGGSGYRHEQYF.

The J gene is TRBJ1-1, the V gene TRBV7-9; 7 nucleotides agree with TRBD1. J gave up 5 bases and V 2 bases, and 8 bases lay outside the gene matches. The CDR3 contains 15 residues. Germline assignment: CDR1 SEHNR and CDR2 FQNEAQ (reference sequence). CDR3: CASSLPPFRGTEAFF. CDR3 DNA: TGTGCCAGCAGCTTACCTCCGTTCAGGGGGACTGAAGCTTTCTTT.

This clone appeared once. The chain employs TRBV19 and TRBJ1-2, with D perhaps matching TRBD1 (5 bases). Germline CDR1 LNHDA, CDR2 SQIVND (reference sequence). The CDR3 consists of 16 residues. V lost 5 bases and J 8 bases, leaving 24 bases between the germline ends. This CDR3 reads CASSPQPRDREVGYTF. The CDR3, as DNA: TGTGCCAGTAGTCCCCAGCCCAGGGACCGCGAGGTCGGCTACACCTTC.

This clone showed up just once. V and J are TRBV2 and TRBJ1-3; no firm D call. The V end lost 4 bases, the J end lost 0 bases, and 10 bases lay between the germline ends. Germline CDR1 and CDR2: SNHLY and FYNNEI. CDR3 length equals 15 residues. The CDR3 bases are TGTGCCAGCAGTGGGGTCAGACACTCTGGAAACACCATATATTTT. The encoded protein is CASSGVRHSGNTIYF.